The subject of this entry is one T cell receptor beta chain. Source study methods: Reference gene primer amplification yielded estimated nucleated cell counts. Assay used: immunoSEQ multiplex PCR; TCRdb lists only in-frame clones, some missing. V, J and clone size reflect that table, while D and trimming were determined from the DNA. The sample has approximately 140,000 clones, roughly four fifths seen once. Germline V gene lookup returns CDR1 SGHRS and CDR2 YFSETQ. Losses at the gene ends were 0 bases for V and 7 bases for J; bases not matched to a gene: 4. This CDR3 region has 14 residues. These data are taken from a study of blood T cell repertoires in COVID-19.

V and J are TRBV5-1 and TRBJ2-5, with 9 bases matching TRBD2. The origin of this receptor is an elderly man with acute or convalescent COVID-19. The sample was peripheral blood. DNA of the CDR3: TGCGCCAGCAGCTTGGCTAGCGGGGTTGGGACCCAGTACTTC. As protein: CASSLASGVGTQYF.